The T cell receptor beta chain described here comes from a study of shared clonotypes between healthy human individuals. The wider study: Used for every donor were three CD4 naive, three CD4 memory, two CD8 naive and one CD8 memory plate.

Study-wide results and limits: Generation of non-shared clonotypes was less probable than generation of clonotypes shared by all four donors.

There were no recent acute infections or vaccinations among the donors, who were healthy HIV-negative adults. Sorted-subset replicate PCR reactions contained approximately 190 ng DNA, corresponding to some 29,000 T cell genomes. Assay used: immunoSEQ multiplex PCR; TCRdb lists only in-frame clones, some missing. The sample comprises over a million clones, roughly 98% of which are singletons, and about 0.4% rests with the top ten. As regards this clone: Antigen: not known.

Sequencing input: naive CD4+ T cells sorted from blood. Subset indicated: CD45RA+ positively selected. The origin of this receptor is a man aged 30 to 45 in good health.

CDR3 DNA sequence: TGTGCCAGCAGCCCAAATGCTAACCAAGCCTACGAGCAGTACTTC. Protein sequence: CASSPNANQAYEQYF. V and J are TRBV4-2 and TRBJ2-7; the D is unclear. Germline CDR1 LGHNA, CDR2 YNFKEQ. This CDR3 is built from 15 residues. V lost 4 bases to trimming and J lost 2 bases, with 15 bases between them.